These 7 T cell receptor beta chains were sequenced from one sample in a study of OX40 agonist ivuxolimab in advanced cancers. Here immunoSEQ multiplex PCR was the method, and the copy in TCRdb shows in-frame clones only, minus some. The sample has 45,000 or so clones, more than 70% seen once. The sample in question was CD4+ or CD8+ T cells sorted from blood, obtained in a trial of the OX40 agonist ivuxolimab. The source is an adult with an advanced solid tumor such as melanoma, head and neck, liver or kidney cancer.

The DNA for the CDR3 is TGCAGCGTGACCCGTATGGCAGGGATGGTTGACGAGCAGTACTTC. Translated: CSVTRMAGMVDEQYF. The chain employs TRBV29-1 and TRBJ2-7; D possibly corresponds to TRBD1 (5 bases). The CDR3 is made up of 15 amino acids. V was pared by 6 bases and J by 5 bases, with 23 bases between. Germline assignment: CDR1 SQVTM and CDR2 ANQGSEA.

V and J are TRBV6-1 and TRBJ2-1; 10 bases agree with TRBD2. CDR1 is MNHNS and CDR2 is SASEGT in the germline V gene. The CDR3 is made up of 16 amino acids. V shed 4 bases, J shed 6 bases, and the junction held 9 bases outside the gene matches. The CDR3 DNA reads as TGTGCCAGCAGTGCCCAAATTCTAGCGGGAGTCAATGAGCAGTTCTTC. Translated, it gives CASSAQILAGVNEQFF.

V is TRBV5-1 and J is TRBJ1-4; D is possibly TRBD1 (5 bases). Germline V CDR1 and CDR2: SGHRS, YFSETQ. The CDR3 loop spans 14 amino acids. The V gene lost 4 bases and the J gene lost 8 bases, with 15 bases spanning the gap. DNA of the CDR3: TGCGCCAGCAGCCCTGGGGGAGGAGAGGAAAAACTGTTTTTT. This translates into CASSPGGGEEKLFF. The whole variable domain, remainder taken from reference TRBV5-1 and TRBJ1-4, is KAGVTQTPRYLIKTRGQQVTLSCSPISGHRSVSWYQQTPGQGLQFLFEYFSETQRNKGNFPGRFSGRQFSNSRSEMNVSTLELGDSALYLCASSPGGGEEKLFFGSGTQLSVL.

This chain joins TRBV30 and TRBJ2-3; TRBD2 is a possible D gene (5 bases). Germline CDR1 and CDR2: GTSNPN and SVGIG (reference sequence). Trimming removed 4 bases from V and 1 base from J, with 15 bases in between. The CDR3 runs to 15 residues. The CDR3 sequence: CAWTYAPGGTDTQYF. The CDR3 DNA sequence: TGTGCCTGGACCTACGCCCCCGGGGGCACAGATACGCAGTATTTT. The full variable domain, in which reference TRBV30 and TRBJ2-3 provide the parts outside the CDR3, is SQTIHQWPATLVQPVGSPLSLECTVEGTSNPNLYWYRQAAGRGLQLLFYSVGIGQISSEVPQNLSASRPQDRQFILSSKKLLLSDSGFYLCAWTYAPGGTDTQYFGPGTRLTVL.

This clone showed up just once. The J gene is TRBJ2-2, the V gene TRBV10-3; tentative D call: TRBD1 (6 bases). In germline, CDR1 is ENHRY, CDR2 SYGVKD. The CDR3 spans 16 residues. The ends were cut back, 4 bases at V and 0 bases at J, with 12 bases in the middle. CDR3: CAISVGTRSNTGELFF. The CDR3 DNA reads as TGTGCCATCAGTGTAGGGACACGATCGAACACCGGGGAGCTGTTTTTT.

The chain links TRBV7-2 to TRBJ2-7; maybe TRBD1 (6 bases). Trimming shortened V by 8 bases and J by 3 bases, and 17 bases separated the two germline ends. There are 14 residues in the CDR3. Germline values: CDR1 SGHTA, CDR2 FQGNSA. CDR3 loop: CASRGQTYNYEQYF. Here the CDR3 DNA reads TGTGCCAGCCGGGGACAAACCTACAACTACGAGCAGTACTTC.

Of note for this clone: The junction and the germline gene differ at one end; a read error may be behind it. The chain carries TRBV28 and TRBJ1-5; perhaps TRBD1 as D (6 bases). Per germline, CDR1 MDHEN and CDR2 SYDVKM. The CDR3 spans 14 residues. The CDR3 loop reads CTSTDRRSNQPQHF. The CDR3 DNA sequence: TGTACCAGCACTGACAGGAGATCTAATCAGCCCCAGCATTTT.